What follows are 20 T cell receptor beta chains derived from one specimen sequenced in a study of cytomegalovirus exposure and HLA in healthy donors. Amplification used 60 Vbeta primers and 13 Jbeta primers. Using immunoSEQ multiplex PCR, the repertoire was profiled, and TCRdb retains in-frame clones only, with some absent. The table shows about 77,000 clones, with 70% to 80% occurring only once. The sample consisted of PBMCs. These receptors were collected from a man aged 40-50 years in good health and CMV-seronegative.

V and J are TRBV7-9 and TRBJ1-6; D call uncertain. Looked up from germline, CDR1 is SEHNR and CDR2 is FQNEAQ (reference sequence). CDR3 size: 13 residues. The germline V and J ends were trimmed by 3 bases and 12 bases, with 12 bases remaining between them. CDR3 region: CASSLRDLVPLHF. In nucleotides, the CDR3 is TGTGCCAGCAGCTTGAGGGATTTGGTACCCCTCCACTTT.

The V call is TRBV6-5, the J call TRBJ2-5; the D is unclear. Looked up from germline, CDR1 is MNHEY and CDR2 is SVGAGI. The CDR3 extends over 14 amino acids. Trimming pared 6 bases from V and 5 bases from J, leaving 16 bases between. The CDR3 region is CASSLTVERETQYF. The CDR3 DNA follows: TGTGCCAGCAGCCTCACAGTCGAACGTGAGACCCAGTACTTC.

This rearrangement joins TRBV28 to TRBJ2-5, with 9 bases lining up with TRBD2. Trimming took 7 bases from V and 4 from J; bases not matched to a gene: 10. Germline CDR1 reads MDHEN; CDR2 reads SYDVKM. This CDR3 contains 15 residues. This CDR3 is CASTPGGRGVETQYF. Written as DNA, the CDR3 is TGTGCCAGCACCCCGGGCGGGAGGGGGGTAGAGACCCAGTACTTC.

CDR3 nucleotide sequence: TGTGCCAGTAGTTGGCAGGATGCCCATAGCAATCAGCCCCAGCATTTT. This codes for CASSWQDAHSNQPQHF. This chain connects TRBV19 to TRBJ1-5; D is unresolved. Germline assignment: CDR1 LNHDA and CDR2 SQIVND (reference sequence). V was trimmed by 5 bases and J by 0 bases, leaving 14 bases between them. The CDR3 extends over 16 amino acids.

This chain joins TRBV6-5 and TRBJ1-1; 10 nucleotides agree with TRBD1. V shed 0 bases, J shed 4 bases, and the junction held 2 bases outside the gene matches. This CDR3 contains 15 residues. Germline V gene data show CDR1 as MNHEY and CDR2 as SVGAGI. This CDR3 is CASSYSGQGITEAFF. The DNA of the CDR3 is TGTGCCAGCAGTTACTCGGGACAGGGGATCACTGAAGCTTTCTTT.

The chain is built from TRBV11-3 and TRBJ2-7; D possibly corresponds to TRBD1 (6 bases). V dropped 5 bases and J dropped 0 bases, with 8 bases sitting between them. This CDR3 region has 13 residues. Germline V gene data show CDR1 as SGHNT and CDR2 as YENEEA. The CDR3 here is CASSEDSSYEQYF. Written as DNA, the CDR3 is TGTGCCAGCAGCGAGGACAGCTCCTACGAGCAGTACTTC.

V gene TRBV9 combines with J gene TRBJ1-2; perhaps TRBD1 as D (6 bases). There are 14 residues in the CDR3. Germline V gives CDR1 SGDLS, CDR2 YYNGEE. The germline V and J ends were trimmed by 4 bases and 8 bases, with 18 bases remaining between them. The CDR3 sequence is CASSTGTPLGGYTF. The CDR3 nucleotides are TGTGCCAGCAGCACAGGGACGCCCTTGGGAGGCTACACCTTC.

This sequence joins TRBV7-2 and TRBJ1-4; TRBD1 aligns across 7 bases. J was trimmed by 3 bases and V by 5 bases; bases with no gene match: 6. Germline CDR1 is SGHTA and CDR2 is FQGNSA. This CDR3 has 15 residues. CDR3 nucleotides: TGTGCCAGCAGCATGACAGGGCTTTCTAATGAAAAACTGTTTTTT. Residues: CASSMTGLSNEKLFF.

The J gene is TRBJ2-7, the V gene TRBV7-2, with D perhaps TRBD1 (5 bases). Germline assignment: CDR1 SGHTA and CDR2 FQGNSA. V lost 0 bases and J 7 bases, leaving 13 bases between the germline ends. The CDR3 is 14 amino acids. CDR3 loop: CASSLAVRVWEQYF. CDR3 nucleotide sequence: TGTGCCAGCAGCTTAGCAGTCAGGGTGTGGGAGCAGTACTTC.

This chain uses TRBV4-2 with TRBJ2-7; D unresolved. Trimming shortened V by 4 bases and J by 5 bases, and 6 bases separated the two germline ends. This CDR3 comprises 11 residues. CDR1 is LGHNA, CDR2 YNFKEQ, per germline. The CDR3 nucleotides are TGTGCCAGCAGCCTGGGCAACGAGCAGTACTTC. Residues: CASSLGNEQYF.

This clone has a single count. This chain uses TRBV2 with TRBJ2-4; 9 bases map to TRBD1. With V trimmed by 6 bases and J by 7 bases, 10 bases remained unmatched. The CDR3 consists of 15 residues. Germline V CDR1 and CDR2: SNHLY, FYNNEI. Here the CDR3 DNA reads TGTGCCAGCAGCCTACAGGGGGCGCTCGTGAACATTCAGTACTTC. It yields the protein CASSLQGALVNIQYF.

This rearrangement joins TRBV7-3 to TRBJ1-6; D is undetermined. The length of the CDR3 is 15 residues. The V gene lost 2 bases and the J gene lost 3 bases, with 8 bases spanning the gap. CDR1 SGHTA and CDR2 FQGTGA come from the germline V gene. CDR3 bases: TGTGCCAGCAGCTTAGTTCCAGGCTATAATTCACCCCTCCACTTT. Translated, it gives CASSLVPGYNSPLHF.

Only a few counts were recorded for this clone. Additional DNA sequences in this sample encode the identical CDR3. The chain couples TRBV30 to TRBJ1-5; D is unclear. V was shortened by 0 bases and J by 4 bases, with 7 bases between the two germline ends. Germline CDR1 and CDR2: GTSNPN and SVGIG (reference sequence). This CDR3 region has 13 residues. CDR3 in amino acids: CAWSVRENQPQHF. CDR3 nucleotide sequence: TGTGCCTGGAGTGTACGAGAGAATCAGCCCCAGCATTTT. Full variable domain (outside the CDR3, taken from reference TRBV30 and TRBJ1-5): SQTIHQWPATLVQPVGSPLSLECTVEGTSNPNLYWYRQAAGRGLQLLFYSVGIGQISSEVPQNLSASRPQDRQFILSSKKLLLSDSGFYLCAWSVRENQPQHFGDGTRLSIL.

This clone was observed a handful of times. The genes are TRBV30 and TRBJ2-7; TRBD1 is a possible D gene (5 bases). CDR1 and CDR2 from the germline V gene are GTSNPN and SVGIG (reference sequence). V lost 4 bases and J 1 base, leaving 11 bases between the germline ends. The CDR3 runs 13 residues. The CDR3 protein is CAWNQGGSYEQYF. The CDR3 nucleotides are TGTGCCTGGAACCAGGGTGGGTCCTACGAGCAGTACTTC.

This chain uses TRBV25-1 with TRBJ2-7; 9 bases line up with TRBD1. J lost 4 bases, V lost 4 bases, and 11 bases had no gene match. Germline CDR1 and CDR2: MGHDK and SYGVNS. The CDR3 is 16 amino acids. The CDR3 here is CASSGAETGGRYEQYF. CDR3 nucleotide sequence: TGTGCCAGCAGTGGGGCCGAGACAGGGGGGAGATACGAGCAGTACTTC.

The rearrangement joins TRBV18 to TRBJ2-2, with D maybe TRBD1 (6 bases). Germline assignment: CDR1 KGHSH and CDR2 LQKENI. V dropped 3 bases and J dropped 1 base, with 12 bases sitting between them. There are 16 residues in the CDR3. CDR3 nucleotide sequence: TGTGCCAGCTCACCGCCGGACAGCCTGAACACCGGGGAGCTGTTTTTT. It specifies CASSPPDSLNTGELFF. The whole variable domain, remainder taken from reference TRBV18 and TRBJ2-2, is NAGVMQNPRHLVRRRGQEARLRCSPMKGHSHVYWYRQLPEEGLKFMVYLQKENIIDESGMPKERFSAEFPKEGPSILRIQQVVRGDSAAYFCASSPPDSLNTGELFFGEGSRLTVL.

In DNA, the CDR3 is TGCGCCAGCAGCCTGACCACGGGACAGAATTATGGCTACACCTTC. Protein: CASSLTTGQNYGYTF. The J gene is TRBJ1-2, the V gene TRBV5-1; TRBD1 matches 7 bases. The CDR3 length is 15 residues. Trimming removed 4 bases from V and 5 bases from J; junction bases left unmatched: 11. CDR1 and CDR2 (germline): SGHRS, YFSETQ.

Regarding this clone: Other nucleotide sequences from this sample produce the same CDR3. This chain connects TRBV28 to TRBJ1-4; possible D gene TRBD1, 5 bases. The CDR3 is made up of 14 amino acids. Trimming took 6 bases from V and 8 from J, leaving 16 bases between them. Germline V CDR1 and CDR2: MDHEN, SYDVKM. The CDR3 here is CASSYQGGVEKLFF. In DNA, the CDR3 is TGTGCCAGCAGCTATCAGGGAGGTGTCGAAAAACTGTTTTTT. The entire variable domain, with the rest obtained from reference TRBV28 and TRBJ1-4, is as follows: DVKVTQSSRYLVKRTGEKVFLECVQDMDHENMFWYRQDPGLGLRLIYFSYDVKMKEKGDIPEGYSVSREKKERFSLILESASTNQTSMYLCASSYQGGVEKLFFGSGTQLSVL.

The V gene is TRBV28, the J gene TRBJ1-2; TRBD1 is a possible D gene (6 bases). Germline V gives CDR1 MDHEN, CDR2 SYDVKM. V was trimmed by 2 bases and J by 5 bases, leaving 15 bases between them. The CDR3 totals 15 residues. The CDR3 protein is CASSLVTGIPYGYTF. The CDR3 coding sequence is TGTGCCAGCAGTTTAGTGACAGGAATCCCATATGGCTACACCTTC.

The chain couples TRBV4-3 to TRBJ2-5; 8 bases line up with TRBD1. Gene TRBJ2-7 matches the end of the DNA better, so the J call may be wrong. This CDR3 is built from 15 residues. Looked up from germline, CDR1 is LGHNA and CDR2 is YSLEER. The CDR3 coding sequence is TGCGCCAGCAGCCAAGGGACAGGGTGGACCTACGAGCAGTACTTC. Encoded protein: CASSQGTGWTYEQYF.